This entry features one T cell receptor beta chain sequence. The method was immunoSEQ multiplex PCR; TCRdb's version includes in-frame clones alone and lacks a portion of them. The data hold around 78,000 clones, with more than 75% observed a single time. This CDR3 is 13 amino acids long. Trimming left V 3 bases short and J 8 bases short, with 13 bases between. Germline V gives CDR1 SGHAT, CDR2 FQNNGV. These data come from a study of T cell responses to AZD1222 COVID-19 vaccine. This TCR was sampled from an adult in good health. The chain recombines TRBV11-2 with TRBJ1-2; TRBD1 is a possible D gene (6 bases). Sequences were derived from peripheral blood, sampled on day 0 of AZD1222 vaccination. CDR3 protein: CASSFPGGPGYTF. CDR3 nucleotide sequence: TGTGCCAGCAGCTTCCCGGGGGGGCCGGGCTACACCTTC.